The T cell receptor (beta chain) under discussion was sequenced for a study of cytomegalovirus exposure and HLA in healthy donors. General study results and limits: Per published accounts, TCR beta sequences correctly predicted the HLA-A and HLA-B alleles of most subjects. Productive rates of about 87% or about 30% were seen for most TCR beta V segments in an earlier analysis. Several of the most significant clusters were apparently associated with common viral pathogens in a later analysis.

PCR was performed using 60 Vbeta and 13 Jbeta primers. Produced via immunoSEQ multiplex PCR; TCRdb's table is partial and in-frame only. This sample has fewer than 150,000 clones, with roughly 76% found just once. Per germline, CDR1 MRHNA and CDR2 SNTAGT. Trimming removed 6 bases from V and 2 bases from J; junction bases left unmatched: 5. This CDR3 contains 15 residues. As regards this clone: Its antigen is not identified.

The sequence came from a young man in good health and CMV-seronegative. V is TRBV6-4 and J is TRBJ2-3, with 10 bases identical to TRBD2. Sequencing was carried out using PBMCs. The CDR3: CASRQLAGPTDTQYF. The CDR3 nucleotides are TGTGCCAGCAGGCAACTAGCGGGGCCCACAGATACGCAGTATTTT.